The 18 T cell receptor beta chains given below trace back to one sample, sequenced in a study of molecular identifiers for immune sequencing clone quantification. One entry per CDR3 protein, called by TCRdb with MiXCR from the PCR reads. This sample has 80,000 to 95,000 distinct CDR3 sequences, with about 20% found just once. The sample taken for sequencing was naive CD8+ T cells from blood, with Jurkat cell RNA spiked in. Subset in this sample: FACS-sorted CD8+CD4-CCR7+CD45RA+ naive T cells. The receptors stem from a human donor in good health. Some libraries in this study had Jurkat cell RNA spiked in.

Notes on this clonotype: The junction does not match germline at one end; this may be a read error. The V and J genes are TRBV19 and TRBJ2-3; no clear D gene. The CDR3 has 15 residues. The germline V gene encodes CDR1 LNHDA and CDR2 SQIVND (reference sequence). The CDR3 coding sequence is TGTGCCAGTAGTATGGGCGGTCGAGGCACAGATACGCAGTGTTTT. The encoded protein is CASSMGGRGTDTQCF.

This clonotype came up many times. This chain uses TRBV4-1 with TRBJ2-3, with 11 bases aligning to TRBD2. V dropped 1 base and J dropped 6; count of bases not matched to a gene: 12. This CDR3 spans 18 amino acids. Germline values: CDR1 MGHRA, CDR2 YSYEKL. The CDR3: CASSQAGGLAGAGDTQYF. CDR3 nucleotides: TGCGCCAGCAGCCAAGCAGGTGGACTAGCGGGTGCCGGTGATACGCAGTATTTT.

The table lists this clonotype with many counts. The chain carries TRBV7-9 and TRBJ2-7, with 10 bases lining up with TRBD1. The germline V gene has CDR1 SEHNR and CDR2 FQNEAQ (reference sequence). The CDR3 loop spans 15 amino acids. The V segment lost 5 bases and the J segment 1 base; nucleotides outside the gene matches: 5. CDR3 in DNA: TGTGCCAGCAGCGGGGGACAGGGGCCGTCCTACGAGCAGTACTTC. It is translated as CASSGGQGPSYEQYF.

This clonotype was detected many times. V and J are TRBV29-1 and TRBJ2-3; D remains unclear. The CDR3 has 11 amino acids. Trimming cost V 2 bases and J 8 bases, with 8 bases left between them. Germline loops: CDR1 SQVTM, CDR2 ANQGSEA. The CDR3 DNA sequence: TGCAGCGTTGAATATGAAGGTACGCAGTATTTT. The encoded protein is CSVEYEGTQYF.

Many counts were recorded for this clonotype. The CDR3 bases are TGCGCCAGCAGCCAAGATCTTTATCCGGGAGGGTCAACGAATACGCAGTATTTT. Its translation: CASSQDLYPGGSTNTQYF. The V gene is TRBV4-3, the J gene TRBJ2-3; 8 bases are shared with TRBD2. The CDR3 consists of 18 residues. The trim removed 0 bases at V and 7 bases at J, leaving 15 bases unmatched. Germline CDR1 and CDR2: LGHNA and YSLEER.

This clonotype was recorded many times. The chain joins TRBV6-5 to TRBJ1-4, with a tentative D call TRBD1 (6 bases). Germline V gene sequence: CDR1 MNHEY, CDR2 SVGAGI. The CDR3 sequence is 14 residues long. V was pared by 3 bases and J by 7 bases, with 12 bases between. The CDR3 is CASSYGGGGEKLFF. The CDR3 DNA reads as TGTGCCAGCAGTTATGGGGGGGGCGGTGAAAAACTGTTTTTT.

This clonotype has a count of ten or more. DNA of the CDR3: TGTGCCATCAGTGAGCCCCGGACGAAAGATGAGCAGTTCTTC. Translated, it gives CAISEPRTKDEQFF. This chain uses TRBV10-3 with TRBJ2-1; no firm D call. Per the germline V gene, CDR1 is ENHRY and CDR2 is SYGVKD. This CDR3 contains 14 residues. The V gene lost 2 bases and the J gene lost 8 bases, with 13 bases spanning the gap.

This clonotype came up many times. This rearrangement joins TRBV7-9 to TRBJ1-4, with D tentatively TRBD1 (5 bases). This CDR3 is 16 amino acids long. From germline, CDR1 is SEHNR and CDR2 FQNEAQ (reference sequence). V lost 5 bases and J lost 3, with 16 bases in between. This CDR3 is CASSPLQGEANEKLFF. CDR3 nucleotides: TGTGCCAGCAGCCCTTTGCAAGGGGAAGCTAATGAAAAACTGTTTTTT.

In its sample, this clonotype was seen many times. This chain links TRBV14 with TRBJ2-7; possibly TRBD2 for D (6 bases). Trimming took off 0 bases at V and 3 bases at J, with 12 bases between the two ends. The germline V gene has CDR1 SGHDN and CDR2 FVKESK. The CDR3 is 15 amino acids. The CDR3 loop reads CASSQEIGTLYEQYF. For the CDR3, the DNA is TGTGCCAGCAGCCAAGAAATCGGGACTCTCTACGAGCAGTACTTC.

This clonotype came up many times. The chain joins TRBV6-2 or TRBV6-3 to TRBJ2-5, with D perhaps TRBD1 (7 bases). Germline V gene sequence: CDR1 MNHEY, CDR2 SVGEGT. The germline V and J ends were trimmed by 2 bases and 7 bases, with 17 bases remaining between them. The CDR3 totals 15 residues. The CDR3 DNA follows: TGTGCCAGCAGTTACACCCAGGGGGGATCGGGGACCCAGTACTTC. It specifies CASSYTQGGSGTQYF.

The chain uses TRBV4-1 and TRBJ2-7; 8 nucleotides line up with TRBD2. Germline V gene lookup returns CDR1 MGHRA and CDR2 YSYEKL. J gave up 7 bases and V 1 base, and 6 bases lay outside the gene matches. The CDR3 covers 14 residues. CDR3 region: CASSQGAGGLEQYF. The CDR3 DNA sequence: TGCGCCAGCAGCCAAGGTGCGGGGGGCCTAGAGCAGTACTTC.

As to this clonotype: Relative to the germline gene, one junction end is altered; a read error may explain this. The CDR3 region is CSARGSSSGGHTEELFF. The CDR3 bases are TGCAGTGCTAGAGGGTCCTCTAGCGGGGGGCACACCGAGGAGCTGTTTTTT. The chain couples TRBV20-1 to TRBJ2-2, with 11 bases matching TRBD2. Looked up from germline, CDR1 is DFQATT and CDR2 is SNEGSKA (reference sequence). This CDR3 spans 17 amino acids.

This clonotype was observed at least ten times. J is TRBJ1-1 and V is TRBV4-3; D is uncertain. V dropped 0 bases and J dropped 6 bases, with 5 bases sitting between them. The CDR3 loop spans 12 amino acids. Germline values: CDR1 LGHNA, CDR2 YSLEER. The CDR3 protein is CASSQDGAEAFF. The CDR3 bases are TGCGCCAGCAGCCAAGATGGCGCTGAAGCTTTCTTT.

This clonotype was observed a handful of times. A read error is possible here, since a much larger clone lies one base away. The chain has TRBV7-9 and TRBJ2-2, with 7 bases matching TRBD2. There are 14 residues in the CDR3. CDR1 and CDR2 from the germline V gene are SEHNR and FQNEAQ (reference sequence). The CDR3 sequence: CAGSLAGNTGELFF. The CDR3 DNA sequence: TGTGCCGGCAGCTTAGCGGGGAACACCGGGGAGCTGTTTTTT.

This clonotype has ten or more counts. The V and J genes are TRBV5-8 and TRBJ2-2, with 7 bases that match TRBD1. From germline, CDR1 is SGHTS and CDR2 YDEGEE. V lost 0 bases, J lost 1 base, and 0 bases stayed unmatched. This CDR3 is 15 amino acids long. As DNA, the CDR3 is TGTGCCAGCAGCTTGGCAGGGGGGAACACCGGGGAGCTGTTTTTT. Amino acid sequence: CASSLAGGNTGELFF.

This clonotype came up many times. V and J are TRBV27 and TRBJ2-1; D is undetermined. The CDR3 covers 14 residues. V was pared by 3 bases and J by 10 bases, with 16 bases between. Looked up from germline, CDR1 is MNHEY and CDR2 is SMNVEV (reference sequence). In DNA form, the CDR3 reads TGTGCCAGCAGTTTCAGGCTAGGAGTCGAGGAGCAGTTCTTC. Its translation: CASSFRLGVEEQFF.

V and J are TRBV5-3 and TRBJ2-7; TRBD1 matches at 8 bases. TRBV5-3 is identified as an open reading frame with a role that is uncertain. V shed 4 bases and J 1 base; nucleotides not matched to a gene: 7. This CDR3 comprises 15 residues. The CDR3 loop is CARSAGQGFSYEQYF. The CDR3 coding sequence is TGTGCCAGAAGCGCCGGACAGGGATTTTCCTACGAGCAGTACTTC.

This clonotype was recorded at least ten times. V and J are TRBV19 and TRBJ2-7, with D tentatively TRBD2 (6 bases). The ends were cut back, 5 bases at V and 3 bases at J, with 11 bases in the middle. CDR3 size: 13 residues. Germline V gives CDR1 LNHDA, CDR2 SQIVND (reference sequence). This CDR3 reads CASSAGRDYEQYF. Here the CDR3 DNA reads TGTGCCAGTAGTGCGGGACGGGACTACGAGCAGTACTTC.